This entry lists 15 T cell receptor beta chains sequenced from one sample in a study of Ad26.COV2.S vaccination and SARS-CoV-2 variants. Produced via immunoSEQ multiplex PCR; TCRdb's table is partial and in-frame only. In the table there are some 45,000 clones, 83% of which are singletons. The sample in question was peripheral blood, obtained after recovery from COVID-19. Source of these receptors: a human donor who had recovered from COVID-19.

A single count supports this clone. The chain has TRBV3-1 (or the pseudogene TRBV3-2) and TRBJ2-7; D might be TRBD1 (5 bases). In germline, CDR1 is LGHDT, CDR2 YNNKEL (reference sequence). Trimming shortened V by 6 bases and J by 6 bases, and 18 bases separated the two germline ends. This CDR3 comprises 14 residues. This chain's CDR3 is CASSLSQGRSEQYF. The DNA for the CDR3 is TGTGCCAGCAGTCTTTCCCAGGGTCGGAGCGAGCAGTACTTC.

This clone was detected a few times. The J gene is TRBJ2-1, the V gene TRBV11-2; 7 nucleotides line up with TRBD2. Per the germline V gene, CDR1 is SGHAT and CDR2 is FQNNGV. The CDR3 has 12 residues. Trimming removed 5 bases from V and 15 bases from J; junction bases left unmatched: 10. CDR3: CASSAGRPPWFF. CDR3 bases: TGTGCCAGCAGCGCCGGGAGGCCCCCGTGGTTCTTC. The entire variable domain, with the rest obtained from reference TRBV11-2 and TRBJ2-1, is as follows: EAGVAQSPRYKIIEKRQSVAFWCNPISGHATLYWYQQILGQGPKLLIQFQNNGVVDDSQLPKDRFSAERLKGVDSTLKIQPAKLEDSAVYLCASSAGRPPWFFGPGTRLTVL.

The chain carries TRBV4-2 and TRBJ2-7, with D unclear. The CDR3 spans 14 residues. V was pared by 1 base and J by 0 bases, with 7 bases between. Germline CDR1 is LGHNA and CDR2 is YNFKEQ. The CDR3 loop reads CASSQARFSYEQYF. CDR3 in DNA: TGTGCCAGCAGCCAAGCTAGGTTCTCCTACGAGCAGTACTTC.

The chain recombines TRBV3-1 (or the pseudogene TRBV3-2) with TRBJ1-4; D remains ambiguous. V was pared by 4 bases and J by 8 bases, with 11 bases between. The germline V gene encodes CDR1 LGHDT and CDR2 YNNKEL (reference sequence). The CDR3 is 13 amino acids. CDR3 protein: CASSLSRAEKLFF. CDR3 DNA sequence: TGTGCCAGCAGCCTATCACGGGCCGAAAAACTGTTTTTT.

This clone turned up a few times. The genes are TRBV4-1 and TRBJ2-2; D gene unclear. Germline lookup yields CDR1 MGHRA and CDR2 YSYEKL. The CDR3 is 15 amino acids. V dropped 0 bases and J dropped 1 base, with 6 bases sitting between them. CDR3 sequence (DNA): TGCGCCAGCAGCCAAGAGGCAGGGAACACCGGGGAGCTGTTTTTT. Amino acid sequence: CASSQEAGNTGELFF.

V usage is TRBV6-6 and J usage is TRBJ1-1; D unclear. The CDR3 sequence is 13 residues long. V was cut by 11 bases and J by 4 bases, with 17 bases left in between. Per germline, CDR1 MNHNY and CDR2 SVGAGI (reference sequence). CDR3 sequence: CAGCGLGSTEAFF. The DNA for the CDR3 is TGTGCCGGATGCGGGCTGGGGAGCACTGAAGCTTTCTTT.

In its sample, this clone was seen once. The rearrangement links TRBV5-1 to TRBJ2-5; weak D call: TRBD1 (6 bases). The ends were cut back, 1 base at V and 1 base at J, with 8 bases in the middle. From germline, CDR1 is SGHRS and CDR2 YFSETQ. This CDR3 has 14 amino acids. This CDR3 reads CASSLQGFQETQYF. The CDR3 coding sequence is TGCGCCAGCAGCTTGCAGGGGTTCCAAGAGACCCAGTACTTC.

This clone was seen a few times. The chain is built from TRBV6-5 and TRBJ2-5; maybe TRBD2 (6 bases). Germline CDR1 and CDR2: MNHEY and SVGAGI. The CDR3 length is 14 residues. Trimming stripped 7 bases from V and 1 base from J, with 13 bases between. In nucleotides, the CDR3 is TGTGCCAGCACTCGGAGGGGCTCCCAAGAGACCCAGTACTTC. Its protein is CASTRRGSQETQYF.

CDR3 nucleotide sequence: TGTGCCAGCAGTTTAGGGATCACACGCAATCAGCCCCAGCATTTT. It yields the protein CASSLGITRNQPQHF. V is TRBV27 and J is TRBJ1-5; D uncertain. Looked up from germline, CDR1 is MNHEY and CDR2 is SMNVEV (reference sequence). This CDR3 is 15 amino acids long. Trimming took off 2 bases at V and 2 bases at J, with 10 bases between the two ends.

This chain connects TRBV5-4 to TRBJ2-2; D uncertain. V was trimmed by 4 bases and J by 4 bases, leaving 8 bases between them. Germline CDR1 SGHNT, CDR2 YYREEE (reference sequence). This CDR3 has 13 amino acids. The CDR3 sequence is CASSPRSTGELFF. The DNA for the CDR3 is TGTGCCAGCAGCCCCCGGTCCACCGGGGAGCTGTTTTTT.

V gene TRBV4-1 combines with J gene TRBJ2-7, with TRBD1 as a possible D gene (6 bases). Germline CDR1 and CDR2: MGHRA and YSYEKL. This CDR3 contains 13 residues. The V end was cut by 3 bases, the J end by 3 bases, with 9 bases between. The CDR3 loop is CASSHRDNYEQYF. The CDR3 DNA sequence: TGCGCCAGCAGCCACCGGGACAACTACGAGCAGTACTTC.

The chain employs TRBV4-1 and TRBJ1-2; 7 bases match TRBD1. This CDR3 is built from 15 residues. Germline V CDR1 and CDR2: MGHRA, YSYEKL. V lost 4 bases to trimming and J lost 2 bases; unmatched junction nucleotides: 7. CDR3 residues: CASSLPGGPNYGYTF. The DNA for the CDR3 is TGCGCCAGCAGCCTTCCAGGGGGGCCGAACTATGGCTACACCTTC.

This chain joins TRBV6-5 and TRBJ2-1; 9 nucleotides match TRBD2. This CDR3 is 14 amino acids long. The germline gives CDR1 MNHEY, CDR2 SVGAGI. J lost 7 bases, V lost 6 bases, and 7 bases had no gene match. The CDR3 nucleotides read TGTGCCAGCAGCGCGGGGGGGAGTCGGAATGAGCAGTTCTTC. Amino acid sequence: CASSAGGSRNEQFF.

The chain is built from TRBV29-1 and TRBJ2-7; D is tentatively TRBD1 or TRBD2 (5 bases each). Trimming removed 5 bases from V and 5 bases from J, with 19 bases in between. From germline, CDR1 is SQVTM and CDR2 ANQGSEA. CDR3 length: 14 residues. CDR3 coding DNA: TGCAGCGTTCTGGAGGTAGCAGGGCTTAACGAGCAGTACTTC. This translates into CSVLEVAGLNEQYF.

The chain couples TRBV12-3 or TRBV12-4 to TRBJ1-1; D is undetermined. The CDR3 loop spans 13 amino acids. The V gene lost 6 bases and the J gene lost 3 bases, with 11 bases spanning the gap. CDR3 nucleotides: TGTGCCAGCAGCCAAGTGCGGGACACTGAAGCTTTCTTT. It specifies CASSQVRDTEAFF.